Presented here are 29 T cell receptor beta chains from one specimen sequenced in a study of technical replicates of blood from a few donors. Libraries were prepared by immunoSEQ multiplex PCR; TCRdb keeps only in-frame clonotypes and omits some of them. The sample carries tens of thousands of clones, nearly 99% recorded once. Sequencing was done on a sample of T cells isolated from PBMCs. All receptors derive from a human donor in good health.

This clone was seen only once. The chain carries TRBV5-4 and TRBJ1-3; D unclear. V gave up 2 bases and J gave up 4 bases, with 19 bases separating them. Germline loops: CDR1 SGHNT, CDR2 YYREEE (reference sequence). CDR3 size: 17 residues. The CDR3 loop reads CASSFNRVPYRGNTIYF. CDR3 in DNA: TGTGCCAGCAGCTTCAACCGGGTTCCTTACCGAGGAAACACCATATATTTT.

This CDR3 is CASSHLAGATYEQYF. CDR3 nucleotides: TGTGCCAGCAGTCACTTAGCGGGGGCTACATACGAGCAGTACTTC. The J gene is TRBJ2-7, the V gene TRBV27; 9 bases map to TRBD2. Trimming took 5 bases from V and 4 from J; bases not matched to a gene: 9. The CDR3 spans 15 residues. Looked up from germline, CDR1 is MNHEY and CDR2 is SMNVEV (reference sequence).

The chain combines TRBV5-6 with TRBJ1-2, with D unclear. Trimming cost V 4 bases and J 3 bases, with 4 bases left between them. The CDR3 runs to 11 residues. CDR1 SGHDT and CDR2 YYEEEE come from the germline V gene. CDR3 DNA: TGTGCCAGCAGCACAGACTATGGCTACACCTTC. The encoded protein is CASSTDYGYTF.

This chain connects TRBV6-5 to TRBJ1-2; TRBD1 agrees at 7 bases. The CDR3 consists of 15 residues. Trimming cost V 5 bases and J 5 bases; bases outside gene matches: 11. Germline V gene lookup returns CDR1 MNHEY and CDR2 SVGAGI. The CDR3 coding sequence is TGTGCCAGCAGTGGGACAGTATCGGGGGCTTATGGCTACACCTTC. Translated: CASSGTVSGAYGYTF.

The genes are TRBV11-3 and TRBJ1-1; D is unresolved. V lost 4 bases, J lost 0 bases, and 3 bases lay in between. This CDR3 region has 12 residues. Germline assignment: CDR1 SGHNT and CDR2 YENEEA. The CDR3 region is CASSSMNTEAFF. In DNA, the CDR3 is TGTGCCAGCAGCTCAATGAACACTGAAGCTTTCTTT.

The V and J genes are TRBV30 and TRBJ2-3; tentatively, D is TRBD1 (5 bases). Per the germline V gene, CDR1 is GTSNPN and CDR2 is SVGIG (reference sequence). V was pared by 3 bases and J by 5 bases, with 9 bases between. This CDR3 contains 12 residues. CDR3 sequence (DNA): TGTGCCTGGAGACAGGTAGGAGATACGCAGTATTTT. As protein: CAWRQVGDTQYF.

This clone has only one observation. This sequence joins TRBV2 and TRBJ1-1; tentatively, D is TRBD1 (6 bases). The germline CDR1 and CDR2 sequences are SNHLY and FYNNEI. The CDR3 is made up of 14 amino acids. Trimming stripped 1 base from V and 4 bases from J, with 10 bases between. Here the CDR3 DNA reads TGTGCCAGCAGTGAAGGGTTAGGGGGCACTGAAGCTTTCTTT. It translates to CASSEGLGGTEAFF.

This clone was recorded only once. The chain joins TRBV2 to TRBJ1-1; no firm D call. The V end was cut by 9 bases, the J end by 1 base, with 12 bases between. The germline CDR1 and CDR2 sequences are SNHLY and FYNNEI. This CDR3 has 13 amino acids. CDR3: CASKEYGNTEAFF. In nucleotides, the CDR3 is TGTGCCAGTAAAGAATACGGGAACACTGAAGCTTTCTTT.

The chain recombines TRBV19 with TRBJ2-2; 13 bases are shared with TRBD2. Germline CDR1 and CDR2: LNHDA and SQIVND (reference sequence). The CDR3 has 19 amino acids. V lost 2 bases and J lost 4; bases outside the gene matches: 10. For the CDR3, the DNA is TGTGCCAGTAGTATACCGGGACTAGCGGGAACTAAGTTCACCGGGGAGCTGTTTTTT. As protein: CASSIPGLAGTKFTGELFF.

The chain employs TRBV5-6 and TRBJ1-2, with unresolved D. The CDR3 has 15 amino acids. Trimming took 0 bases from V and 3 from J, leaving 12 bases between them. Germline assignment: CDR1 SGHDT and CDR2 YYEEEE. For the CDR3, the DNA is TGTGCCAGCAGCTTGGTTGACGGACTTCACTATGGCTACACCTTC. Its translation: CASSLVDGLHYGYTF.

The chain couples TRBV5-4 to TRBJ2-3, with 10 bases lining up with TRBD1. Germline assignment: CDR1 SGHNT and CDR2 YYREEE (reference sequence). There are 14 residues in the CDR3. The J segment lost 4 bases and the V segment lost 10 bases, leaving 9 bases of the junction unmatched. The CDR3 protein is CAGTGQGNPDTQYF. The CDR3 DNA follows: TGTGCCGGCACGGGACAGGGGAACCCAGATACGCAGTATTTT. The whole variable domain, remainder taken from reference TRBV5-4 and TRBJ2-3, is ETGVTQSPTHLIKTRGQQVTLRCSSQSGHNTVSWYQQALGQGPQFIFQYYREEENGRGNFPPRFSGLQFPNYSSELNVNALELDDSALYLCAGTGQGNPDTQYFGPGTRLTVL.

The chain joins TRBV5-1 to TRBJ1-4, with 7 bases fitting TRBD1. In germline, CDR1 is SGHRS, CDR2 YFSETQ. The junction had 16 bases not matched to a gene; V was cut back by 6 bases and J by 8 bases. This CDR3 has 16 amino acids. CDR3 in amino acids: CASNPSADRDREKLFF. The CDR3 bases are TGCGCCAGCAACCCATCCGCCGACAGGGATAGAGAAAAACTGTTTTTT.

The chain joins TRBV19 to TRBJ2-5, with TRBD2 matching 13 bases. Germline CDR1 LNHDA, CDR2 SQIVND (reference sequence). The CDR3 totals 15 residues. The V gene end was trimmed by 7 bases and the J gene end by 5 bases; junction bases not matched to a gene: 7. This CDR3 reads CASTLGGLAGETQYF. The CDR3 DNA is TGTGCCAGTACCTTGGGGGGACTAGCGGGGGAGACCCAGTACTTC.

CDR3 nucleotide sequence: TGCGCCAGCAGCCGACTTGTAGCGGGAGGGACGGAGCAGTTCTTC. Amino acids: CASSRLVAGGTEQFF. V usage is TRBV4-3 and J usage is TRBJ2-1; 11 bases are shared with TRBD2. J lost 10 bases, V lost 4 bases, and 9 bases had no gene match. This CDR3 spans 15 amino acids. CDR1 and CDR2 from the germline V gene are LGHNA and YSLEER.

The gene calls are TRBV18 and TRBJ2-7; D is uncertain. Trimming removed 3 bases at V and 6 bases at J, with 9 bases between. Germline V gives CDR1 KGHSH, CDR2 LQKENI. There are 12 residues in the CDR3. The CDR3 region is CASSPSPPEQYF. DNA of the CDR3: TGTGCCAGCTCACCCTCTCCTCCCGAGCAGTACTTC.

CDR3 sequence (DNA): TGTGCCAGCAGACAGCCAAATCAGCCCCAGCATTTT. It yields the protein CASRQPNQPQHF. The chain employs TRBV27 and TRBJ1-5; D remains unclear. The V end lost 6 bases, the J end lost 4 bases, and 7 bases lay between the germline ends. Germline V gene sequence: CDR1 MNHEY, CDR2 SMNVEV (reference sequence). CDR3 size: 12 residues.

This chain connects TRBV15 to TRBJ1-1; D is uncertain. Germline values: CDR1 LNHNV, CDR2 YYDKDF (reference sequence). The CDR3 runs to 13 residues. Trimming took off 4 bases at V and 0 bases at J, with 6 bases between the two ends. CDR3 loop: CATSIGLNTEAFF. CDR3 nucleotide sequence: TGTGCCACCAGCATCGGGTTGAACACTGAAGCTTTCTTT.

The chain uses TRBV27 and TRBJ2-3; TRBD2 is a possible D gene (5 bases). The CDR3 contains 18 residues. Trimming cost V 1 base and J 2 bases, with 19 bases left between them. Germline CDR1 and CDR2: MNHEY and SMNVEV (reference sequence). Here the CDR3 reads CASSLFSWAGKATDTQYF. The CDR3, as DNA: TGTGCCAGCAGTTTATTTTCTTGGGCGGGCAAAGCCACAGATACGCAGTATTTT.

The chain recombines TRBV5-6 with TRBJ2-7; D is possibly TRBD2 (5 bases). The CDR3 spans 13 residues. The germline V gene encodes CDR1 SGHDT and CDR2 YYEEEE. Between the trimmed V and J ends, which lost 1 base and 5 bases, there was a span of 10 bases. This chain's CDR3 is CASSLYGSHEQYF. The CDR3 DNA sequence: TGTGCCAGCAGCTTGTATGGGAGCCACGAGCAGTACTTC. Based on the CDR3 plus reference TRBV5-6 and TRBJ2-7, the full variable domain is DAGVTQSPTHLIKTRGQQVTLRCSPKSGHDTVSWYQQALGQGPQFIFQYYEEEERQRGNFPDRFSGHQFPNYSSELNVNALLLGDSALYLCASSLYGSHEQYFGPGTRLTVT.

V gene TRBV28 combines with J gene TRBJ2-3; TRBD1 aligns across 8 bases. The CDR3 covers 16 residues. V was clipped by 6 bases and J by 0 bases; unmatched bases: 8. From germline, CDR1 is MDHEN and CDR2 SYDVKM. CDR3 DNA sequence: TGTGCCAGCAGCACAATCCGGGACAGGAGCACAGATACGCAGTATTTT. Protein product: CASSTIRDRSTDTQYF.

The chain recombines TRBV5-5 with TRBJ2-7, with a possible D match to TRBD2 (5 bases). Germline V gene data show CDR1 as SGHKS and CDR2 as YYEKEE (reference sequence). Trimming took 5 bases from V and 4 from J, leaving 22 bases between them. The CDR3 is 16 amino acids. CDR3 loop: CASRTSPGSRSYEQYF. CDR3 nucleotide sequence: TGTGCCAGCAGAACCTCTCCTGGGAGTCGGTCGTACGAGCAGTACTTC.

The chain joins TRBV15 to TRBJ1-2, with D unclear. Germline lookup yields CDR1 LNHNV and CDR2 YYDKDF (reference sequence). Between the trimmed V and J ends, which lost 0 bases and 4 bases, there was a span of 9 bases. The CDR3 is made up of 14 amino acids. CDR3 sequence reads: CATSRELGSYGYTF. The CDR3, as DNA: TGTGCCACCAGCAGAGAACTAGGGTCCTATGGCTACACCTTC. The full variable domain, with the rest looked up from reference TRBV15 and TRBJ1-2, is DAMVIQNPRYQVTQFGKPVTLSCSQTLNHNVMYWYQQKSSQAPKLLFHYYDKDFNNEADTPDNFQSRRPNTSFCFLDIRSPGLGDTAMYLCATSRELGSYGYTFGSGTRLTVV.

This chain joins TRBV2 and TRBJ2-5; 10 nucleotides line up with TRBD1. The V segment lost 8 bases and the J segment 2 bases; nucleotides outside the gene matches: 8. Looked up from germline, CDR1 is SNHLY and CDR2 is FYNNEI. This CDR3 is 15 amino acids long. CDR3 coding DNA: TGTGCCAGCCGCCGGGACAGGGGAGGGCAAGAGACCCAGTACTTC. Translating it yields CASRRDRGGQETQYF. The whole variable domain, remainder taken from reference TRBV2 and TRBJ2-5, is EPEVTQTPSHQVTQMGQEVILRCVPISNHLYFYWYRQILGQKVEFLVSFYNNEISEKSEIFDDQFSVERPDGSNFTLKIRSTKLEDSAMYFCASRRDRGGQETQYFGPGTRLLVL.

The CDR3 DNA sequence: TGTGCCAGCAGTGGTGTCCTCCGAGGAGAGACCCAGTACTTC. Its protein product is CASSGVLRGETQYF. The chain is built from TRBV9 and TRBJ2-5; D gene unclear. Germline V gene lookup returns CDR1 SGDLS and CDR2 YYNGEE. The CDR3 covers 14 residues. Trimming pared 5 bases from V and 4 bases from J, leaving 15 bases between.

CDR3 region: CASRETGGGEKLFF. The CDR3 nucleotides are TGTGCCAGCAGGGAAACAGGGGGAGGTGAAAAACTGTTTTTT. The chain has TRBV2 and TRBJ1-4; TRBD1 matches 8 bases. Germline V gene data show CDR1 as SNHLY and CDR2 as FYNNEI. The CDR3 spans 14 residues. V dropped 6 bases and J dropped 7; count of bases not matched to a gene: 7.

The V call is TRBV28, the J call TRBJ2-7, with 10 bases aligning to TRBD2. Trimming at V came to 5 bases and at J to 2 bases, leaving 6 bases not matched to a gene. The CDR3 totals 15 residues. From germline, CDR1 is MDHEN and CDR2 SYDVKM. The CDR3 bases are TGTGCCAGCAGTACTAGCGGGACGTATACCTACGAGCAGTACTTC. Translated: CASSTSGTYTYEQYF.

The chain combines TRBV7-2 with TRBJ1-4, with 8 nucleotides matching TRBD1. Germline V CDR1 and CDR2: SGHTA, FQGNSA. Trimming cost V 1 base and J 4 bases; bases outside gene matches: 8. The CDR3 extends over 17 amino acids. Here the CDR3 reads CASSLVAGGDHNEKLFF. CDR3 DNA sequence: TGTGCCAGCAGCTTAGTGGCAGGGGGCGACCATAATGAAAAACTGTTTTTT.

The chain recombines TRBV11-3 with TRBJ2-7; 7 bases align to TRBD2. The V gene's germline CDR1 is SGHNT and CDR2 YENEEA. Trimming cost V 5 bases and J 3 bases; bases outside gene matches: 10. This CDR3 spans 15 amino acids. This CDR3 reads CASSPFLAEIYEQYF. DNA for the CDR3: TGTGCCAGCAGCCCGTTTCTAGCGGAGATCTACGAGCAGTACTTC.

V and J are TRBV5-1 and TRBJ2-7; 9 positions match TRBD1. V was clipped by 0 bases and J by 4 bases; unmatched bases: 11. The CDR3 has 17 amino acids. CDR1 SGHRS and CDR2 YFSETQ come from the germline V gene. The CDR3: CASSLAAGDRGIYEQYF. Here the CDR3 DNA reads TGCGCCAGCAGCTTGGCCGCGGGAGACAGGGGGATTTACGAGCAGTACTTC.